This T cell receptor (beta chain) was recorded in a study of T cell responses to AZD1222 COVID-19 vaccine. Libraries were prepared by immunoSEQ multiplex PCR; TCRdb keeps only in-frame clonotypes and omits some of them. The sample holds about 60,000 clones, approximately 89% seen once. A note on this clone: Antigen specificity is unknown.

The length of the CDR3 is 14 residues. Germline CDR1 reads SGHTS; CDR2 reads YDEGEE. Between the trimmed V and J ends, which lost 2 bases and 5 bases, there was a span of 8 bases. Study-wide results and caveats: AZD1222 recipients seropositive at baseline numbered only 5 or 6. Spike-specific TCR breadth and depth were elevated following two AZD1222 doses. Donors in the cohort were predominantly white British and more often female, and clonal diversity was possibly underestimated. Repertoires in all cases were sampled only once the peak T cell response had passed.

This sequence was found in an adult in good health. Material: peripheral blood, obtained on day 0 of MenACWY control vaccination. The chain links TRBV5-8 to TRBJ1-6; D not resolved. CDR3 sequence reads: CASSFVVNNSPLHF. The CDR3 coding sequence is TGTGCCAGCAGCTTTGTTGTGAATAATTCACCCCTCCACTTT.